Only a few counts were recorded for the clone carrying this TCR beta chain. The sample originates from a study of identical twins' blood T cells. TCRdb reprocessed the 5' RACE reads with MiXCR, giving one entry per CDR3 protein. The repertoire consists of 300,000 to 400,000 distinct CDR3 sequences, with about 28% occurring once and the leading ten covering roughly 5.5%. The CDR3 runs 13 residues. The V gene lost 1 base and the J gene lost 7 bases, with 10 bases spanning the gap. In germline, CDR1 is SEHNR, CDR2 FQNEAQ (reference sequence). The TCR originated in a woman between 18 and 49 years old in good health. The chain links TRBV7-9 to TRBJ1-1; D is undetermined. Specimen: PBMCs. The DNA of the CDR3 is TGTGCCAGCAGCTTAGATTCGGGAGTTGAAGCTTTCTTT. It specifies CASSLDSGVEAFF.